These T cell receptor beta chains were read from a single sample in a study of early T cells in non-severe SARS-CoV-2 infection. One entry per CDR3 protein results from TCRdb running MiXCR on the 5' RACE reads. The data contain around 82,000 distinct CDR3 sequences, about 15% of them singletons. The source material was whole blood. All receptors derive from an adult who was a healthcare worker with PCR-confirmed SARS-CoV-2 infection or an uninfected control (not recorded which). CDR3s include the opening cysteine and the closing phenylalanine or tryptophan. A D gene is named only where the DNA matches it firmly. Clone size, where shown, is once, few, many, or a class for clones that have expanded.

cdr3_aa,cdr3_nt,v_call,clone_size,d_call,j_call
CASGTVGYYGYTF,TGTGCCAGTGGGACGGTAGGCTACTATGGCTACACCTTC,TRBV27,few,-,TRBJ1-2
CASSKGGTHLTPGGYTF,TGTGCCAGCAGCAAAGGAGGGACACATCTCACGCCAGGCGGCTACACCTTC,TRBV21-1,few,-,TRBJ1-2
CASSKDPPGIGGAFF,TGTGCCAGCAGCAAAGACCCCCCCGGGATTGGAGGAGCTTTCTTT,TRBV7-2,few,-,TRBJ1-1
CASSLGGPLKYF,TGTGCCAGCAGCTTAGGGGGACCACTGAAGTACTTC,TRBV7-2,-,-,TRBJ2-5
CASSRGRGDYNEQFF,TGTGCCAGCAGCCGCGGGCGGGGGGATTACAATGAGCAGTTCTTC,TRBV7-6,-,TRBD2,TRBJ2-1
CAWSVLQGYNEQFF,TGTGCCTGGAGTGTACTACAGGGATACAATGAGCAGTTCTTC,TRBV30,few,-,TRBJ2-1
CASSLPGQGTGELFF,TGTGCCAGCAGTCTTCCGGGACAGGGAACCGGGGAGCTGTTTTTT,TRBV2,few,TRBD1,TRBJ2-2
CSASVGGRRETQYF,TGCAGTGCTAGCGTCGGGGGGCGGAGAGAGACCCAGTACTTC,TRBV20-1,-,-,TRBJ2-5
CASSRGGHRDYGYTF,TGTGCCAGCAGCCGTGGGGGTCACCGGGACTATGGCTACACCTTC,TRBV7-9,few,-,TRBJ1-2
CASSTSGGAREQFF,TGTGCCAGTAGTACTAGCGGGGGGGCAAGGGAGCAGTTCTTC,TRBV19,few,TRBD2,TRBJ2-1
CASSESSRGDSPLHF,TGCGCCAGCAGTGAGTCATCGAGAGGTGATTCACCCCTCCACTTT,TRBV10-2,few,-,TRBJ1-6
CASSQTGPGAYNEQFF,TGTGCCAGCAGCCAAACCGGGCCAGGGGCCTACAATGAGCAGTTCTTC,TRBV3-1,-,-,TRBJ2-1
CSARDLAGSNEKLFF,TGCAGTGCTAGAGATCTGGCAGGGTCTAATGAAAAACTGTTTTTT,TRBV20-1,-,-,TRBJ1-4
CASSFGTHYSTDTKYF,TGCGCCAGCAGCTTCGGGACACATTATAGCACAGATACGAAGTATTTT,TRBV5-1,-,-,TRBJ2-3
CASSNSGEKPTETQYF,TGTGCCAGCAGCAACAGCGGGGAGAAACCGACAGAGACCCAGTACTTC,TRBV11-2,-,TRBD2,TRBJ2-5
CSAQTGLNNEQFF,TGCAGCGCACAGACAGGGCTCAACAATGAGCAGTTCTTC,TRBV29-1,few,TRBD1,TRBJ2-1
CASSAPTLSTDTQYF,TGTGCCAGCAGTGCCCCTACACTATCCACAGATACGCAGTATTTT,TRBV6-1,-,-,TRBJ2-3
CASSGIYRGKGTNTEAFF,TGTGCCAGCAGCGGTATCTACAGGGGAAAGGGTACGAACACTGAAGCTTTCTTT,TRBV7-3,-,TRBD1,TRBJ1-1
CALGSLGNEQFF,TGTGCCTTGGGTAGCCTGGGAAATGAGCAGTTCTTC,TRBV2,many,-,TRBJ2-1
CASSYNDRAGSGELFF,TGTGCCAGCAGTTACAATGACAGGGCCGGATCCGGGGAGCTGTTTTTT,TRBV6-2/TRBV6-3,many,TRBD1,TRBJ2-2
CSVEDDRGLWSYNEQFF,TGCAGCGTTGAAGACGACAGGGGTCTGTGGTCCTACAATGAGCAGTTCTTC,TRBV29-1,few,TRBD1,TRBJ2-1
CASSLRTGPETQYF,TGTGCCAGCAGCTTACGAACTGGGCCAGAGACCCAGTACTTC,TRBV7-2,many,-,TRBJ2-5
CASSFPGGSYGYTF,TGTGCCAGCAGTTTCCCAGGGGGCAGCTATGGCTACACCTTC,TRBV6-6,few,TRBD1,TRBJ1-2
CASSQGFSSGNTIYF,TGCGCCAGCAGCCAGGGCTTTAGCTCTGGAAACACCATATATTTT,TRBV4-1,many,-,TRBJ1-3
CASSFTGENTEAFF,TGTGCCAGCAGTTTTACAGGGGAGAACACTGAAGCTTTCTTT,TRBV6-2/TRBV6-3,few,TRBD1,TRBJ1-1
CASSKARTGCQPQHF,TGTGCCAGCAGCAAAGCTAGGACAGGGTGTCAGCCCCAGCATTTT,TRBV21-1,-,-,TRBJ1-5
CSVGQGSGTGELFF,TGCAGCGTTGGACAGGGGTCTGGGACCGGGGAGCTGTTTTTT,TRBV29-1,few,TRBD1,TRBJ2-2
CASSFTGGQGNEKLFF,TGTGCCAGCAGCTTTACTGGAGGGCAAGGGAATGAAAAACTGTTTTTT,TRBV5-4,few,-,TRBJ1-4
CASSLERGSTDTQYF,TGCGCCAGCAGCTTGGAACGGGGATCCACAGATACGCAGTATTTT,TRBV5-1,many,-,TRBJ2-3
CAISESNGELFF,TGTGCCATCAGTGAGTCAAACGGGGAGCTGTTTTTT,TRBV10-3,-,-,TRBJ2-2
CASSYSLNQPQHF,TGTGCCAGCAGTTACTCGCTTAATCAGCCCCAGCATTTT,TRBV6-5,many,-,TRBJ1-5
CASGSRLPLVGGTEAFF,TGTGCTAGTGGTTCACGATTGCCCTTGGTGGGGGGCACTGAAGCTTTCTTT,TRBV12-5,many,-,TRBJ1-1
CAWTFGTGTDTQYF,TGTGCCTGGACCTTTGGGACGGGCACAGATACGCAGTATTTT,TRBV30,medium-sized,-,TRBJ2-3
CATSDLGQGPGNEQFF,TGTGCCACCAGTGACCTCGGGCAAGGACCTGGCAATGAGCAGTTCTTC,TRBV24-1,-,-,TRBJ2-1
CASTRDGSGANVLTF,TGTGCCAGCACCAGGGACGGCTCTGGGGCCAACGTCCTGACTTTC,TRBV5-8,few,-,TRBJ2-6
CASSERGGNGYTF,TGTGCCAGCAGTGAACGAGGAGGGAATGGCTACACCTTC,TRBV6-1,-,-,TRBJ1-2
CASTGTGNLAGELFF,TGTGCCAGCACCGGGACAGGAAATTTGGCCGGGGAGCTGTTTTTT,TRBV12-3/TRBV12-4,many,TRBD1,TRBJ2-2
CASSLTTVTAYSPLHF,TGTGCCAGCAGTTTAACCACGGTGACAGCATATTCACCCCTCCACTTT,TRBV27,-,-,TRBJ1-6
CASSSRPNQPQHF,TGCGCCAGCAGCTCACGACCGAATCAGCCCCAGCATTTT,TRBV5-1,-,-,TRBJ1-5
CASGTGGPVQGQPQHF,TGTGCTAGTGGCACAGGGGGTCCCGTCCAAGGGCAGCCCCAGCATTTT,TRBV12-5,few,TRBD1,TRBJ1-5
CASSEATLTDTQYF,TGCGCCAGCAGTGAGGCCACACTTACAGATACGCAGTATTTT,TRBV10-2,few,-,TRBJ2-3
CASTEMPSRNSGNTIYF,TGTGCCAGCACCGAAATGCCCTCCAGGAACTCTGGAAACACCATATATTTT,TRBV6-5,-,-,TRBJ1-3
CSARTSVEAFF,TGCAGTGCTAGAACTTCAGTCGAAGCTTTCTTT,TRBV20-1,-,-,TRBJ1-1
CASTLGLGPVIGGYTF,TGTGCCAGCACCCTTGGTTTGGGGCCCGTGATCGGTGGCTACACCTTC,TRBV28,-,-,TRBJ1-2
CASSSAGTGSGANVLTF,TGTGCCAGCAGCTCGGCGGGGACAGGGTCTGGGGCCAACGTCCTGACTTTC,TRBV7-3,many,TRBD1,TRBJ2-6
CASSIGDGLGEQFF,TGTGCCAGCAGCATCGGGGATGGGCTGGGTGAGCAGTTCTTC,TRBV5-5,-,-,TRBJ2-1
CASSLSFGGNSPLHF,TGCGCCAGCAGCCTGAGTTTCGGTGGGAATTCACCCCTCCACTTT,TRBV5-1,many,-,TRBJ1-6
CAWSGPTLQDEKLFF,TGTGCCTGGAGCGGCCCGACCCTTCAAGACGAAAAACTGTTTTTT,TRBV30,few,-,TRBJ1-4
CASSRPDWGEKLFF,TGTGCCAGCAGCCGACCAGACTGGGGAGAAAAACTGTTTTTT,TRBV7-9,few,-,TRBJ1-4
CASSKEVSWGDVSSGNTIYF,TGTGCCAGCAGCAAAGAAGTCTCCTGGGGGGACGTCAGCTCTGGAAACACCATATATTTT,TRBV21-1,-,-,TRBJ1-3
CASSHLPVETIYNEQFF,TGTGCCAGCAGCCACCTCCCGGTTGAGACCATCTACAATGAGCAGTTCTTC,TRBV4-2,few,-,TRBJ2-1
CASSQYRNQPQHF,TGTGCCAGCAGCCAGTACAGAAATCAGCCCCAGCATTTT,TRBV3-1,-,-,TRBJ1-5
CSARTGVPKNIQYF,TGCAGTGCTAGGACAGGGGTACCCAAAAACATTCAGTACTTC,TRBV20-1,few,TRBD1,TRBJ2-4
CSARRTDGHSTDTQYF,TGCAGTGCTAGAAGGACGGACGGTCACTCCACAGATACGCAGTATTTT,TRBV20-1,-,-,TRBJ2-3
CASSPQTGSTGELFF,TGTGCCAGCAGTCCACAGACAGGGAGCACCGGGGAGCTGTTTTTT,TRBV2,-,TRBD1,TRBJ2-2
CASTGTGEPYSNQPQHF,TGTGCCAGTACCGGGACAGGGGAACCTTATAGCAATCAGCCCCAGCATTTT,TRBV2,-,TRBD1,TRBJ1-5
CASSLTGDEKLFF,TGTGCCAGCAGCCTTACAGGGGATGAAAAACTGTTTTTT,TRBV3-1,-,TRBD1,TRBJ1-4
CASSYTLKETQYF,TGTGCCAGCAGTTATACGCTAAAAGAGACCCAGTACTTC,TRBV6-5,-,-,TRBJ2-5
CASSYGSGGSAYQETQYF,TGTGCCAGCAGCTATGGTAGCGGGGGGTCGGCGTACCAAGAGACCCAGTACTTC,TRBV5-4,-,TRBD2,TRBJ2-5
CASRVRSGQAGGYGYTF,TGTGCCAGCAGAGTTAGATCGGGACAGGCCGGCGGCTATGGCTACACCTTC,TRBV27,-,TRBD1,TRBJ1-2